The source of this T cell receptor beta chain is a study of graft-versus-host responses after intestinal transplantation. For the study at large: After anti-thymocyte globulin induction, recipients took tacrolimus and steroids for 3 to 4 years.

The CDR3 contains 13 residues. Germline V gene data show CDR1 as SNHLY and CDR2 as FYNNEI. Trimming stripped 6 bases from V and 0 bases from J, with 8 bases between. TCRdb's copy holds only in-frame clones and misses some; the assay was immunoSEQ multiplex PCR. The table lists approximately 9,500 clones, 85% to 95% of them singletons. The clonotype comes from a human patient who received an intestinal transplant, so some T cells may come from the graft donor. This chain joins TRBV2 and TRBJ1-2; D is uncertain. The sample was PBMCs, taken approximately 40 days after intestinal transplantation. The DNA of the CDR3 is TGTGCCAGCAGCCCGGGCGCTAACTATGGCTACACCTTC. Amino acid sequence: CASSPGANYGYTF. The full variable domain, with the rest looked up from reference TRBV2 and TRBJ1-2, is EPEVTQTPSHQVTQMGQEVILRCVPISNHLYFYWYRQILGQKVEFLVSFYNNEISEKSEIFDDQFSVERPDGSNFTLKIRSTKLEDSAMYFCASSPGANYGYTFGSGTRLTVV.